What follows are 17 T cell receptor beta chains derived from one specimen sequenced in a study of blood T cells in healthy people across ages. Through a sample-barcoded 5' primer and a J-beta primer mix, a second PCR was run for about 6 to 11 cycles. TCRdb fed the 5' RACE reads into MiXCR, producing one record per CDR3 protein. This sample carries roughly 1.5 million distinct CDR3 sequences, approximately 43% of them seen once, and the ten largest clones take roughly 3.7%. The sequencing sample was made of blood. These receptors were collected from a woman younger than 35 in good health.

This sequence joins TRBV7-3 and TRBJ2-3; D not certain. CDR3 length: 16 amino acids. The germline V gene encodes CDR1 SGHTA and CDR2 FQGTGA. The ends were cut back, 0 bases at V and 5 bases at J, with 15 bases in the middle. CDR3 sequence reads: CASSLTGSFNRDTQYF. CDR3 DNA sequence: TGTGCCAGCAGCTTAACAGGGTCATTCAATAGAGATACGCAGTATTTT.

This clonotype was found a few times. V usage is TRBV20-1 and J usage is TRBJ2-5; perhaps TRBD2 as D (6 bases). CDR1 DFQATT and CDR2 SNEGSKA come from the germline V gene (reference sequence). The V and J ends lost 6 bases and 7 bases respectively, with 24 bases between them. CDR3 length: 15 residues. The CDR3 DNA sequence: TGCAGTGCGGAGAGGATTAGCGGCCCCAGGCTGACCCAGTACTTC. Translated: CSAERISGPRLTQYF.

In DNA form, the CDR3 reads TGTGCCAGCAGCTTAGGCCCCAGCACAGAAAAACTGTTTTTT. Protein sequence: CASSLGPSTEKLFF. V gene TRBV7-9 combines with J gene TRBJ1-4; unclear D gene. This CDR3 has 14 amino acids. In germline, CDR1 is SEHNR, CDR2 FQNEAQ (reference sequence). V lost 1 base to trimming and J lost 8 bases, with 11 bases between them.

This chain uses TRBV3-1 with TRBJ1-1; no firm D call. Trimming removed 0 bases from V and 4 bases from J, with 9 bases in between. The CDR3 has 14 residues. Germline CDR1 is LGHDT and CDR2 is YNNKEL (reference sequence). CDR3 sequence reads: CASSQDNSPTEAFF. DNA of the CDR3: TGTGCCAGCAGCCAAGACAATTCCCCCACTGAAGCTTTCTTT.

This sequence joins TRBV19 and TRBJ1-1; D gene unclear. The CDR3 totals 13 residues. Trimming removed 7 bases at V and 1 base at J, with 10 bases between. CDR1 LNHDA and CDR2 SQIVND come from the germline V gene (reference sequence). Here the CDR3 reads CASTRQANTEAFF. CDR3 in DNA: TGTGCCAGTACTCGCCAGGCGAACACTGAAGCTTTCTTT.

This clonotype was observed a few times. The V and J genes are TRBV2 and TRBJ2-4; D tentatively reads TRBD1 or TRBD2 (5 bases each). The germline V and J ends were trimmed by 2 bases and 0 bases, with 8 bases remaining between them. This CDR3 spans 15 amino acids. The germline V gene encodes CDR1 SNHLY and CDR2 FYNNEI. CDR3 region: CASSERDLAKNIQYF. Written as DNA, the CDR3 is TGTGCCAGCAGTGAACGGGACCTAGCCAAAAACATTCAGTACTTC.

This clonotype was counted between two and nine times. This chain uses TRBV6-5 with TRBJ1-2; no clear D gene. This CDR3 comprises 15 residues. Germline V gene sequence: CDR1 MNHEY, CDR2 SVGAGI. V was shortened by 7 bases and J by 0 bases, with 15 bases between the two germline ends. The CDR3 loop reads CASISRRLANYGYTF. The CDR3 DNA reads as TGTGCCAGCATTTCGCGGCGGCTAGCTAACTATGGCTACACCTTC.

This clonotype came up a few times. The chain employs TRBV20-1 and TRBJ2-7; tentative D call: TRBD2 (5 bases). Trimming removed 5 bases at V and 7 bases at J, with 18 bases between. The CDR3 totals 13 residues. Germline lookup yields CDR1 DFQATT and CDR2 SNEGSKA (reference sequence). The CDR3 DNA follows: TGCAGTGCTCTAAATTGGACTGATTGGGAGCAGTACTTC. This codes for CSALNWTDWEQYF.

As DNA, the CDR3 is TGTGCCACCAGCAGCGTCCCCCAAGGCCCCTATGGCTACACCTTC. Protein sequence: CATSSVPQGPYGYTF. This chain uses TRBV15 with TRBJ1-2; D uncertain. This CDR3 region has 15 residues. The V end was cut by 3 bases, the J end by 4 bases, with 15 bases between. Germline V gene sequence: CDR1 LNHNV, CDR2 YYDKDF (reference sequence).

The genes are TRBV9 and TRBJ2-6; 10 nucleotides line up with TRBD1. V lost 6 bases and J lost 1; bases outside the gene matches: 7. This CDR3 is 17 amino acids long. Germline CDR1 SGDLS, CDR2 YYNGEE. The CDR3, as DNA: TGTGCCAGCAACTACCGGGACAGGGGATCTGGGGCCAACGTCCTGACTTTC. This encodes CASNYRDRGSGANVLTF.

For the CDR3, the DNA is TGTGCCAGCAGCCCCGGTTCCCTAAAATCCAATGAGCAGTACTTC. Its protein product is CASSPGSLKSNEQYF. The chain uses TRBV27 and TRBJ2-5; no reliable D call. Trimming shortened V by 6 bases and J by 11 bases, and 25 bases separated the two germline ends. CDR3 length: 15 residues. Germline assignment: CDR1 MNHEY and CDR2 SMNVEV (reference sequence).

The chain joins TRBV6-1 to TRBJ1-4; no firm D call. V was trimmed by 4 bases and J by 8 bases, leaving 11 bases between them. The CDR3 length is 13 residues. Per germline, CDR1 MNHNS and CDR2 SASEGT. CDR3 nucleotide sequence: TGTGCCAGCAGTGCATATCTGGCCGAAAAACTGTTTTTT. Protein sequence: CASSAYLAEKLFF.

V gene TRBV14 combines with J gene TRBJ2-1; D not certain. V dropped 1 base and J dropped 0 bases, with 10 bases sitting between them. CDR3 length: 16 amino acids. Germline CDR1 is SGHDN and CDR2 is FVKESK. The CDR3 loop is CASSQVWSSSYNEQFF. The CDR3 DNA follows: TGTGCCAGCAGCCAAGTTTGGTCGAGCTCCTACAATGAGCAGTTCTTC.

The genes are TRBV11-2 and TRBJ2-5; D is ambiguous. The CDR3 contains 16 residues. Trimming removed 5 bases at V and 3 bases at J, with 19 bases between. Germline V gives CDR1 SGHAT, CDR2 FQNNGV. CDR3 DNA sequence: TGTGCCAGCAGCCCCCCTATAGCCCCGGTGGAAGAGACCCAGTACTTC. Protein: CASSPPIAPVEETQYF.

The chain joins TRBV24-1 to TRBJ2-1; no definite D call. Germline V CDR1 and CDR2: KGHDR, SFDVKD. V lost 9 bases and J 5 bases, leaving 10 bases between the germline ends. The CDR3 runs 12 residues. The DNA for the CDR3 is TGTGCCACCGGATTGGGGAACAATGAGCAGTTCTTC. This translates into CATGLGNNEQFF.

This clonotype was seen more than once but under ten times. The chain employs TRBV9 and TRBJ2-3; D gene ambiguous. Germline V gene lookup returns CDR1 SGDLS and CDR2 YYNGEE. The CDR3 spans 15 residues. The V and J ends lost 0 bases and 6 bases respectively, with 14 bases between them. CDR3 in DNA: TGTGCCAGCAGCGTAGGAGCTCGGCACATGGATACGCAGTATTTT. Residues: CASSVGARHMDTQYF.

The chain is built from TRBV6-2 or TRBV6-3 and TRBJ1-1; no definite D call. CDR3 length: 12 amino acids. Germline values: CDR1 MNHEY, CDR2 SVGEGT. With 8 bases removed from V and 4 bases from J, the gap between germline ends came to 11 bases. CDR3 amino acids: CASGKDFTEAFF. As DNA, the CDR3 is TGTGCCAGCGGGAAGGATTTCACTGAAGCTTTCTTT.